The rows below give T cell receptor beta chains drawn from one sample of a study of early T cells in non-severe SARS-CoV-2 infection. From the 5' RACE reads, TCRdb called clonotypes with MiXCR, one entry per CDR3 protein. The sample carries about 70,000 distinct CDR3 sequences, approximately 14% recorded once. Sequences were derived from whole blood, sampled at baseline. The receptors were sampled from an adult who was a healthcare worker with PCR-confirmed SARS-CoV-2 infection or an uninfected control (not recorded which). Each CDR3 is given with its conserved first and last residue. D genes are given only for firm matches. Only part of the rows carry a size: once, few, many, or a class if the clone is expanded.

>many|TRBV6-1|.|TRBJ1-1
TGTGCCAGCAGTCCACAGGCGAACACTGAAGCTTTCTTT
CASSPQANTEAFF
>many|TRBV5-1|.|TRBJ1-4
TGCGCCAGCAGCTCGACATCAACTAATGAAAAACTGTTTTTT
CASSSTSTNEKLFF
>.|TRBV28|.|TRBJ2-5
TGTGCCAGCAGTCACCAATCACAGGGAATTGGAGAGACCCAGTACTTC
CASSHQSQGIGETQYF
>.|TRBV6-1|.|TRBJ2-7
TGTGCCAGCAGTGAACAGGGCGGGCAGTACTTC
CASSEQGGQYF
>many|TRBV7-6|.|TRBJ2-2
TGTGCCAGCAGCTTAGTCACCGGGGAGCTGTTTTTT
CASSLVTGELFF
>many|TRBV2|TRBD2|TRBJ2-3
TGTGCCAGCAGCCTTACTAGCGGGTCAGATACGCAGTATTTT
CASSLTSGSDTQYF
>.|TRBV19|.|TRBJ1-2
TGTGCCAGTAATCAGGAACTCGGCTATGGCTACACCTTC
CASNQELGYGYTF
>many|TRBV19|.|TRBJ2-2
TGTGCCAGTAGTACCCAAGGGTACTCGAACACCGGGGAGCTGTTTTTT
CASSTQGYSNTGELFF
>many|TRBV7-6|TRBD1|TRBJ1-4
TGTGCCAGCAGCCCGGACAGGGAAGGTGAAAAACTGTTTTTT
CASSPDREGEKLFF
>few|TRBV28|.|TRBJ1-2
TGTGCCAGCAGTTTATTGGGTGCTAACTATGGCTACACCTTC
CASSLLGANYGYTF
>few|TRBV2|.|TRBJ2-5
TGTGCCAGCAGTTACTTAGGCGAAGAGACCCAGTACTTC
CASSYLGEETQYF
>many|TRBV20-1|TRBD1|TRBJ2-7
TGCAGTGCTACCTACAGGGGATCGAGCCCCTACGAGCAGTACTTC
CSATYRGSSPYEQYF
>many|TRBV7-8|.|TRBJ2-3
TGTGCCAGCAGCTTGAGGGTCCTTTCAGGCACAGATACGCAGTATTTT
CASSLRVLSGTDTQYF
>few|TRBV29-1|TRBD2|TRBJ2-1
TGCAGCGGGGGACTAGCCTACAATGAGCAGTTCTTC
CSGGLAYNEQFF
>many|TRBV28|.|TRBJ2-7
TGTGCCAGCAGTTTATTCCCCTACGAGCAGTACTTC
CASSLFPYEQYF
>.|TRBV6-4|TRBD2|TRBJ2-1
TGTGCCAGCAGTGTACTAGCGGGAGAGTACAATGAGCAGTTCTTC
CASSVLAGEYNEQFF
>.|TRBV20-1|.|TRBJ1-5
TGCAGTGCTAGAGAGGGGGCGTGGAGCAATCAGCCCCAGCATTTT
CSAREGAWSNQPQHF
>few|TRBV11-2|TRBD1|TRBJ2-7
TGTGCCAGCAGCTCAAGGGACAGGGGAAGGCTCGAGCAGTACTTC
CASSSRDRGRLEQYF
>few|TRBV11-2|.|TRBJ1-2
TGTGCCAGCAGCACACAGGGCCTCCATGGCTACACCTTC
CASSTQGLHGYTF
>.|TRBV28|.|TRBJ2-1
TGTGCCAGCAGTTTACGGTACAATGAGCAGTTCTTC
CASSLRYNEQFF
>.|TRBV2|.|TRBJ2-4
TGTGCCAGCAGTGAAGCTTCCGCACTTATAGCCAAAAACATTCAGTACTTC
CASSEASALIAKNIQYF
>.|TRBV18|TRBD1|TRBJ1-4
TGTGCCAGCTCACTGCGACAGGGAAACGAAAAACTGTTTTTT
CASSLRQGNEKLFF
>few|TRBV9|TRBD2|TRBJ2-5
TGTGCCAGCAGCGTAGGGGCTAGCGGGATTCAAGAGACCCAGTACTTC
CASSVGASGIQETQYF
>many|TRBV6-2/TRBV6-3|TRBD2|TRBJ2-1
TGTGCCAGCAGTGGACTAGCGGCCTACAATGAGCAGTTCTTC
CASSGLAAYNEQFF
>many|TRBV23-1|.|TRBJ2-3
TGCGCCAGCAGTCAATCGAGAGGGAATACTAGCACAGATACGCAGTATTTT
CASSQSRGNTSTDTQYF
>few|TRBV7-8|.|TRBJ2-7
TGTGCCAGCAGCTTTCGAGCGTGGGACCCCGAGCAGTACTTC
CASSFRAWDPEQYF
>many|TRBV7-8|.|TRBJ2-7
TGTGCCAGCAGCTTAGACTCGGTGTGGGACGAGCAGTACTTC
CASSLDSVWDEQYF